Detailed here is one TCR beta chain. Enrollees, roughly 18 to 90 years old, lived in 24 US areas. Participant-reported clinical history was the basis for cohort assignment. This CDR3 has 12 amino acids. V lost 11 bases to trimming and J lost 3 bases; unmatched junction nucleotides: 6. From germline, CDR1 is SNHLY and CDR2 FYNNEI. Per the original data handling: Reference gene primer amplification gave estimated nucleated cell counts. Sequencing was performed with immunoSEQ multiplex PCR; in TCRdb, only in-frame clones are kept and a portion is missing. V and J calls plus clone size are reproduced from that table; the DNA served to infer D and trimming. The table lists 150,000 to 200,000 clones, 80% of them singletons. This record belongs to a study of blood T cell repertoires in COVID-19.

This chain joins TRBV2 and TRBJ1-1; TRBD1 matches 7 bases. Sequencing was carried out using PBMCs or T cells enriched from blood (not recorded which). The sequence came from a man aged 35-49 years who had recovered from COVID-19. CDR3 in amino acids: CAATGTDTEAFF. CDR3 nucleotide sequence: TGTGCCGCGACAGGGACAGACACTGAAGCTTTCTTT.